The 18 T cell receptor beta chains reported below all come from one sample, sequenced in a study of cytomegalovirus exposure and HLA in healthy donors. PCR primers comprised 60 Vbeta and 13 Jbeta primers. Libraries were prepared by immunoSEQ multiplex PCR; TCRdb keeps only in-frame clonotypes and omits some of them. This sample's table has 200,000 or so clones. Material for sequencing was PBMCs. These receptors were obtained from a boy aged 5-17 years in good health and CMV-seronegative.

CDR3: CASSPLAASGNTIYF. As DNA, the CDR3 is TGTGCCAGCTCCCCGCTAGCAGCCTCTGGAAACACCATATATTTT. The chain has TRBV18 and TRBJ1-3, with no clear D. Looked up from germline, CDR1 is KGHSH and CDR2 is LQKENI. V lost 6 bases, J lost 0 bases, and 12 bases lay in between. This CDR3 spans 15 amino acids.

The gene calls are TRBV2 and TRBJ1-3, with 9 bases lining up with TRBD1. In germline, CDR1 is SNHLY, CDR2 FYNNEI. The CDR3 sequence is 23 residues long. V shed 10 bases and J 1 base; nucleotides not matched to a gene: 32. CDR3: CAIPARVGQTGGQLEASGNTIYF. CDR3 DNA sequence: TGTGCCATCCCCGCAAGGGTTGGTCAAACAGGGGGCCAACTGGAAGCATCTGGAAACACCATATATTTT.

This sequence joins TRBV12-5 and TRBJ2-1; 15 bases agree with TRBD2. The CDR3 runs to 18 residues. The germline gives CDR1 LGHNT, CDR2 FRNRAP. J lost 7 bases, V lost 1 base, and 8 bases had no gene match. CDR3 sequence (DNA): TGTGCTAGTGGTTTGGACCGGACTAGCGGGGGGGCCGTAAATGAGCAGTTCTTC. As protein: CASGLDRTSGGAVNEQFF.

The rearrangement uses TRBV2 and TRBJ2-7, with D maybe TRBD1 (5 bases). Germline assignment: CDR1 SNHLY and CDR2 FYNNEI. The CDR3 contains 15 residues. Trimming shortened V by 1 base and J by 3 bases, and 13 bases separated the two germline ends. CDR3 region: CASSEGRAYHYEQYF. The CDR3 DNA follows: TGTGCCAGCAGTGAAGGCAGGGCGTATCACTACGAGCAGTACTTC.

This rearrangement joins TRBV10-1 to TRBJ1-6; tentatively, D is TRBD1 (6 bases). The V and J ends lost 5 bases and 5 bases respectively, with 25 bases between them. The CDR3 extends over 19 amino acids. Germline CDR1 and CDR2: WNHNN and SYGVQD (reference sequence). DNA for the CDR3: TGCGCCAGCAGTCGGTGGGGGGCGCCGGGAGGTCGGGATAATTCACCCCTCCACTTT. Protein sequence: CASSRWGAPGGRDNSPLHF.

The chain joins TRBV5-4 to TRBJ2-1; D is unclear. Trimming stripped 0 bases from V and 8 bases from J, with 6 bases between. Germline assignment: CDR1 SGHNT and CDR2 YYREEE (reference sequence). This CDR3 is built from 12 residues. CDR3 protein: CASSLDTDEQFF. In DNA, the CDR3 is TGTGCCAGCAGCTTGGACACCGATGAGCAGTTCTTC.

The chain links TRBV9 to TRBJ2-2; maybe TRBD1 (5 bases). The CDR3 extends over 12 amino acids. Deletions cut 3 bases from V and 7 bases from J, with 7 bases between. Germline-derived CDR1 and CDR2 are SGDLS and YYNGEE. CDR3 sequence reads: CASSGGSGELFF. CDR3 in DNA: TGTGCCAGCAGCGGGGGCAGCGGGGAGCTGTTTTTT.

The CDR3 is CASTPEGTSSEQYF. The CDR3 region has the DNA TGTGCCAGCACCCCGGAGGGGACTAGCTCCGAGCAGTACTTC. The chain is built from TRBV7-9 and TRBJ2-7; 9 bases are a match to TRBD2. Germline trimming cut 7 bases from V and 6 bases from J; bases unmatched to any gene: 10. CDR3 length equals 14 residues. The germline V gene has CDR1 SEHNR and CDR2 FQNEAQ (reference sequence).

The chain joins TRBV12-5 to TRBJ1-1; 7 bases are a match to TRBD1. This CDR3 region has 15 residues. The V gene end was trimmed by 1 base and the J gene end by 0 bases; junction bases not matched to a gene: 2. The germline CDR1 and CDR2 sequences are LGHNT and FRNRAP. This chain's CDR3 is CASGLAQGVNTEAFF. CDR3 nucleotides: TGTGCTAGTGGTTTGGCCCAGGGGGTGAACACTGAAGCTTTCTTT. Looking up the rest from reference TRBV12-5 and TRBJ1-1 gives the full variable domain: DARVTQTPRHKVTEMGQEVTMRCQPILGHNTVFWYRQTMMQGLELLAYFRNRAPLDDSGMPKDRFSAEMPDATLATLKIQPSEPRDSAVYFCASGLAQGVNTEAFFGQGTRLTVV.

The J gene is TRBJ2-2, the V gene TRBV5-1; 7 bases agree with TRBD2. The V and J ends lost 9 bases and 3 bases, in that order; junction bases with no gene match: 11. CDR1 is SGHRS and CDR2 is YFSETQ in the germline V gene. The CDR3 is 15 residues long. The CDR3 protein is CATAPMGGDTGELFF. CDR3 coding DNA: TGCGCCACCGCCCCTATGGGGGGGGACACCGGGGAGCTGTTTTTT.

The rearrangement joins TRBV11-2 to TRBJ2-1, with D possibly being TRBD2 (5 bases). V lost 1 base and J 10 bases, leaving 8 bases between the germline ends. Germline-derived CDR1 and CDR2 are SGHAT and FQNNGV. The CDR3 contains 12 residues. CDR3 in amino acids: CASSLVGGEQFF. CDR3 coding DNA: TGTGCCAGCAGCTTAGTTGGCGGGGAGCAGTTCTTC. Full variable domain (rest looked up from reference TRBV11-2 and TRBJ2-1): EAGVAQSPRYKIIEKRQSVAFWCNPISGHATLYWYQQILGQGPKLLIQFQNNGVVDDSQLPKDRFSAERLKGVDSTLKIQPAKLEDSAVYLCASSLVGGEQFFGPGTRLTVL.

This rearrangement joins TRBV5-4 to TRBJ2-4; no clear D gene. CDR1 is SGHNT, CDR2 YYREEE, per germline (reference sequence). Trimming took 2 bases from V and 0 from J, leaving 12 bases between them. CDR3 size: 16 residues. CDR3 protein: CASSFDGPVAKNIQYF. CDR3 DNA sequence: TGTGCCAGCAGCTTCGATGGGCCGGTAGCCAAAAACATTCAGTACTTC.

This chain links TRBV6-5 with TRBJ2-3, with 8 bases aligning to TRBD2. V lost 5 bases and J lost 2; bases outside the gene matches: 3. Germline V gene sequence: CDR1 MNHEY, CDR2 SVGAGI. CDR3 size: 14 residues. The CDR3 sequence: CASSPLADTDTQYF. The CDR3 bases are TGTGCCAGCAGTCCACTAGCGGACACAGATACGCAGTATTTT.

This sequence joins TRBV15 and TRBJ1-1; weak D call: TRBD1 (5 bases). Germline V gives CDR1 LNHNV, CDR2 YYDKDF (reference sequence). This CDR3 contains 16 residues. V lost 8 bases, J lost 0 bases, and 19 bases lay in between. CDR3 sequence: CATRPDNRVMNTEAFF. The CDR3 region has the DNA TGTGCCACCCGGCCGGACAATCGAGTTATGAACACTGAAGCTTTCTTT.

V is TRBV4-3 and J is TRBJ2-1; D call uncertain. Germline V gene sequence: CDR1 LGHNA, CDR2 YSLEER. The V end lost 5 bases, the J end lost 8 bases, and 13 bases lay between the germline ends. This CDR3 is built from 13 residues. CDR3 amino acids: CASSLGGLDEQFF. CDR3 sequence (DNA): TGCGCCAGCAGCTTAGGTGGGCTCGATGAGCAGTTCTTC.

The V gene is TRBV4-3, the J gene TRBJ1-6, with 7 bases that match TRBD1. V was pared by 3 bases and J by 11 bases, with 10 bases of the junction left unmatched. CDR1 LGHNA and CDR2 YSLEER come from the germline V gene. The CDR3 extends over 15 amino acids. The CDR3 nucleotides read TGCGCCAGCAGCCAGAGCTTAAGACAGGGTACACCCCTCCACTTT. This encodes CASSQSLRQGTPLHF.

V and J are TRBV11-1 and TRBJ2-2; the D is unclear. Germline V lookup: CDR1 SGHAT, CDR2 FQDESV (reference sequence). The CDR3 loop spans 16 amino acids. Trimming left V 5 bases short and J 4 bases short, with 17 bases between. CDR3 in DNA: TGTGCCAGCAGCCTAGGGAAGGAGATACTCACCGGGGAGCTGTTTTTT. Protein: CASSLGKEILTGELFF.

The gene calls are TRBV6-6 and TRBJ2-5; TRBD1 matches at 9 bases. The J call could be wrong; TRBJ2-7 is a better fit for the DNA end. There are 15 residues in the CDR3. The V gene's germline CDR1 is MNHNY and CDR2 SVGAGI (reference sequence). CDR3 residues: CASSHGQGFIGEQYF. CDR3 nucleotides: TGTGCCAGCAGTCATGGACAGGGGTTTATCGGCGAGCAGTACTTC.